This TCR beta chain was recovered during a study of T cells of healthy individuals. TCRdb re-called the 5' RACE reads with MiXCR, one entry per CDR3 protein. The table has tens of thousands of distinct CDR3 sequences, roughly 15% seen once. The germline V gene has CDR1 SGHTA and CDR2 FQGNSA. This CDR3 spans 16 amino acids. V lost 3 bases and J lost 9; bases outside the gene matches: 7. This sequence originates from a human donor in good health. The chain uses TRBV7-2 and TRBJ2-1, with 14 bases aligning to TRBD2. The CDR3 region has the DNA TGTGCCAGCAGCTTCTCCTGGACTAGCGGGAGGCTTGAGCAGTTCTTC. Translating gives CASSFSWTSGRLEQFF.